The clone carrying this T cell receptor (beta chain) appeared many times. These data belong to a study of T cells after yellow fever vaccination. Study-wide background: Preparation of the low-cell-number fractions used SMART-Seq v4 Ultra Low Input.

One entry per CDR3 protein results from TCRdb running MiXCR on the 5' RACE reads. This sample yields 250,000 to 300,000 distinct CDR3 sequences, of which about 5% are seen a single time; roughly 3.5% belongs to the top ten. This specimen consisted of CD4+ T cells sorted from PBMCs, obtained on the day of the yellow fever booster vaccination. This receptor was taken from a man younger than 35 who received the YFV17D yellow fever vaccine.

The CDR3 region has the DNA TGTGCCAGCAGTTACTTCCTAACAGGTAGATACGTCACTGAAGCTTTCTTT. Its protein product is CASSYFLTGRYVTEAFF. V and J are TRBV6-2 or TRBV6-3 and TRBJ1-1; possibly TRBD1 for D (5 bases). Trimming removed 1 base from V and 4 bases from J, with 19 bases in between. This CDR3 comprises 17 residues. Looked up from germline, CDR1 is MNHEY and CDR2 is SVGEGT.